The source of this T cell receptor beta chain is a study of blood T cell repertoires in COVID-19. The overall study: Nucleic acid was either cDNA or gDNA, and it came from T cells, B-cell-depleted T cells, or PBMCs.

In germline, CDR1 is LNHDA, CDR2 SQIVND (reference sequence). This CDR3 has 18 amino acids. The V end was cut by 5 bases, the J end by 3 bases, with 24 bases between. The assay was immunoSEQ multiplex PCR, and TCRdb's table has in-frame clones only and misses some. This repertoire shows 250,000 to 350,000 clones, 80% to 85% found once; its top ten account for around a sixth. The material sequenced was peripheral blood. This receptor was identified in a person aged 65 to 85 with COVID-19, enrolled during active disease. The V and J genes are TRBV19 and TRBJ2-3; D perhaps matches TRBD2 (5 bases). In DNA form, the CDR3 reads TGTGCCAGTAGTGCCGATAGGTGGTCCTCGGGGATGACAGATACGCAGTATTTT. Translated: CASSADRWSSGMTDTQYF.